These 10 T cell receptor beta chains were sequenced from one sample in a study of T cell repertoires in cytomegalovirus infection. One entry per CDR3 protein, called by TCRdb with MiXCR from the reads. This sample has 450,000 to 650,000 distinct CDR3 sequences, with about a quarter found just once. Sequenced material: PBMCs. The receptors shown here come from a human donor in good health (CMV status not recorded). Some clones in this sample may be carry-over from other donors' samples.

The chain joins TRBV20-1 to TRBJ2-3; the D is unclear. The germline V gene encodes CDR1 DFQATT and CDR2 SNEGSKA (reference sequence). The V end was cut by 6 bases, the J end by 1 base, with 11 bases between. The length of the CDR3 is 13 residues. CDR3 coding DNA: TGCAGTGCGGGGATACCCGGCACAGATACGCAGTATTTT. Its protein is CSAGIPGTDTQYF.

This clonotype showed up just a few times. J is TRBJ2-2 and V is TRBV7-6; 9 nucleotides match TRBD2. The V and J ends lost 0 bases and 3 bases, in that order; junction bases with no gene match: 8. This CDR3 is built from 18 residues. Germline CDR1 is SGHVS and CDR2 is FNYEAQ. The CDR3 sequence is CASSLAQSGGHDTGELFF. The DNA for the CDR3 is TGTGCCAGCAGCTTAGCGCAAAGCGGGGGGCACGACACCGGGGAGCTGTTTTTT.

This clonotype was detected ten times or more. The chain carries TRBV7-2 and TRBJ1-5; D remains ambiguous. Germline V gives CDR1 SGHTA, CDR2 FQGNSA. This CDR3 is built from 12 residues. Trimming took off 5 bases at V and 5 bases at J, with 7 bases between the two ends. CDR3 in amino acids: CASSASDQPQHF. Here the CDR3 DNA reads TGTGCCAGCAGCGCGTCGGATCAGCCCCAGCATTTT.

This clonotype was recorded a few times. The V gene is TRBV7-6, the J gene TRBJ1-5; D remains ambiguous. V was cut by 5 bases and J by 4 bases, with 12 bases left in between. CDR1 is SGHVS, CDR2 FNYEAQ, per germline. The CDR3 extends over 14 amino acids. CDR3 DNA sequence: TGTGCCAGCAGCCCAGCGAAGAATAATCAGCCCCAGCATTTT. This gives the protein CASSPAKNNQPQHF.

At least ten counts were recorded for this clonotype. The rearrangement joins TRBV7-9 to TRBJ2-5; unclear D gene. The germline gives CDR1 SEHNR, CDR2 FQNEAQ (reference sequence). V lost 4 bases to trimming and J lost 5 bases, with 5 bases between them. This CDR3 comprises 11 residues. The chain's CDR3 is CASSSSETQYF. CDR3 in DNA: TGTGCCAGCAGCTCCTCGGAGACCCAGTACTTC. The whole variable domain, remainder taken from reference TRBV7-9 and TRBJ2-5, is DTGVSQNPRHKITKRGQNVTFRCDPISEHNRLYWYRQTLGQGPEFLTYFQNEAQLEKSRLLSDRFSAERPKGSFSTLEIQRTEQGDSAMYLCASSSSETQYFGPGTRLLVL.

This clonotype was found many times. The gene calls are TRBV7-2 and TRBJ2-1; tentatively, D is TRBD2 (5 bases). This CDR3 region has 15 residues. Germline V lookup: CDR1 SGHTA, CDR2 FQGNSA. V was pared by 4 bases and J by 0 bases, with 10 bases between. The CDR3: CASSSGISSYNEQFF. DNA of the CDR3: TGTGCCAGCAGCTCCGGGATCTCCTCCTACAATGAGCAGTTCTTC.

The chain links TRBV7-3 to TRBJ2-2, with D possibly TRBD2 on 6 matching bases. The V gene lost 0 bases and the J gene lost 2 bases, with 10 bases spanning the gap. CDR3 size: 16 residues. Germline V CDR1 and CDR2: SGHTA, FQGTGA. The CDR3 loop is CASSLTTRGNTGELFF. CDR3 DNA sequence: TGTGCCAGCAGCTTAACGACGCGGGGAAACACCGGGGAGCTGTTTTTT.

V and J are TRBV12-3 or TRBV12-4 and TRBJ2-7; D is ambiguous. V lost 2 bases to trimming and J lost 2 bases, with 7 bases between them. CDR3 length equals 13 residues. DNA of the CDR3: TGTGCCAGCAGTTTACGGAAACCCTACGAGCAGTACTTC. The encoded protein is CASSLRKPYEQYF.

The CDR3 DNA reads TGTGCCAGCAGTTACCTGGGACTAGCGGTCGACAATGAGCAGTTCTTC. Amino acid sequence: CASSYLGLAVDNEQFF. The chain couples TRBV6-2 or TRBV6-3 to TRBJ2-1, with 11 nucleotides matching TRBD2. This CDR3 comprises 16 residues. The V gene end was trimmed by 2 bases and the J gene end by 5 bases; junction bases not matched to a gene: 5. Germline lookup yields CDR1 MNHEY and CDR2 SVGEGT.

The V gene is TRBV20-1, the J gene TRBJ2-3; no definite D call. Germline lookup yields CDR1 DFQATT and CDR2 SNEGSKA (reference sequence). This CDR3 spans 12 amino acids. V was trimmed by 2 bases and J by 4 bases, leaving 7 bases between them. CDR3 amino acids: CSARISPDTQYF. The CDR3 region has the DNA TGCAGTGCTAGAATCAGCCCAGATACGCAGTATTTT.